This entry describes one T cell receptor (beta chain). The record originates from a study of blood T cell repertoires in COVID-19. Germline V gene sequence: CDR1 MNHEY, CDR2 SMNVEV (reference sequence). The J segment lost 0 bases and the V segment lost 4 bases, leaving 5 bases of the junction unmatched. The CDR3 is made up of 16 amino acids. In the source study's methods: Quantification of nucleated cells was approximated via reference gene primer amplification. TCRdb keeps only in-frame clones here, not all; method: immunoSEQ multiplex PCR. V, J and clone size were drawn from that table, and D and trimming were deduced from the DNA. This sample has roughly 70,000 clones, with just under 90% found just once.

This TCR was recovered from a woman of 80 years or more with active COVID-19. Sequencing was carried out using peripheral blood. This sequence joins TRBV27 and TRBJ2-3, with TRBD2 matching 9 bases. This CDR3 reads CASSSPLAGSTDTQYF. As DNA, the CDR3 is TGTGCCAGCAGTTCCCCCCTAGCGGGGAGCACAGATACGCAGTATTTT.